The present T cell receptor (beta chain) was sequenced within a study of PD-1 blockade in classical Hodgkin lymphoma. Study observations and caveats: Those starting nivolumab under 1 year post-ASCT were excluded. The study reported lower baseline TCR diversity in newly diagnosed patients than in healthy donors. The study found that TCR diversity rose significantly by C4D1 in CD4+ but not CD8+ cells.

This CDR3 spans 16 amino acids. Germline lookup yields CDR1 SEHNR and CDR2 FQNEAQ (reference sequence). V lost 0 bases, J lost 2 bases, and 5 bases stayed unmatched. Relapses following autologous stem cell transplantation were seen in all patients, with brentuximab vedotin exposure varying. About this clone itself: The antigen remains unidentified.

Produced via immunoSEQ multiplex PCR; TCRdb's table is partial and in-frame only. The sample carries more than 40,000 clones, roughly 70% recorded once. This clonotype was sampled from a human donor with classical Hodgkin lymphoma. The specimen was peripheral blood mononuclear cells (PBMCs), collected at baseline. This chain uses TRBV7-9 with TRBJ1-2; TRBD1 matches 8 bases. CDR3 amino acids: CASSLASGQGNYGYTF. In DNA, the CDR3 is TGTGCCAGCAGCTTAGCAAGCGGACAGGGAAACTATGGCTACACCTTC.